Listed below are T cell receptor beta chains from one sample, sequenced in a study of CD8+ T cells in alopecia areata. Repertoires were generated with immunoSEQ multiplex PCR, while TCRdb's copy carries only in-frame clones and drops some. Found here are some 190,000 clones, about 51% of them singletons; the top ten hold roughly a tenth. The sequencing here drew on CD8+ T cells sorted from blood, taken between weeks 51 and 54, from a patient treated with tofacitinib. The receptors shown here come from a human donor with alopecia areata. The CDR3 runs from the conserved cysteine through the conserved F or W. Fields, in order: J gene, clone size, CDR3 length, D gene, V gene, CDR3 DNA, CDR3 protein. A D gene is named only where the DNA matches it firmly. Where a row states a size, it is once, few, many or the class of an expanded clone; other rows omit it.

TRBJ2-7	few	14	TRBD2	TRBV5-6	TGTGCCAGCTTACGGACTAGCGGGGCCTACGAGCAGTACTTC	CASLRTSGAYEQYF
TRBJ1-6	NA	14	NA	TRBV27	TGTGCCAGCAACCCTGGGGGGGCTAGTTCACCCCTCCACTTT	CASNPGGASSPLHF
TRBJ2-7	once	13	TRBD1	TRBV30	TGTGCCTGGGAGACAGGGCTGGTCGACGAGCAGTACTTC	CAWETGLVDEQYF
TRBJ2-1	NA	14	TRBD2	TRBV9	TGTGCCAGCAGCGCTTCCGGGACTAGCGGAAAGCAGTTCTTC	CASSASGTSGKQFF
TRBJ1-2	NA	14	NA	TRBV11-2	TGTGCCAGCAGTCCCCGACCCGGGCGCTATGGCTACACCTTC	CASSPRPGRYGYTF
TRBJ2-3	NA	15	TRBD2	TRBV27	TGTGCCAGCAGTTCGCGGGGGGGCCCCACAGATACGCAGTATTTT	CASSSRGGPTDTQYF
TRBJ2-2	NA	16	NA	TRBV29-1	TGCAGCGTCGAGGGGGAGGGGGCATCGGGCACCGGGGAGCTGTTTTTT	CSVEGEGASGTGELFF
TRBJ1-1	few	12	NA	TRBV30	TGTGCCTGGGACAGCGAGTACACTGAAGCTTTCTTT	CAWDSEYTEAFF
TRBJ2-1	few	15	NA	TRBV4-1	TGCGCCAGCAGCCAAGATCATGGCCCCTACAATGAGCAGTTCTTC	CASSQDHGPYNEQFF
TRBJ1-1	few	11	NA	TRBV29-1	TGCAGCGTTCCCAGGCACACTGAAGCTTTCTTT	CSVPRHTEAFF
TRBJ2-6	NA	14	NA	TRBV19	TGTGCCAGTAGTATCACGTCTGGGGCCAACGTCCTGACTTTC	CASSITSGANVLTF
TRBJ1-2	NA	14	NA	TRBV27	TGTGCCAGCAGGATCGTCGGGACGGCCTATGGCTACACCTTC	CASRIVGTAYGYTF
TRBJ1-1	few	13	NA	TRBV5-1	TGCGCCAGCAGCTTGTTCCCGAACACTGAAGCTTTCTTT	CASSLFPNTEAFF
TRBJ2-3	NA	16	TRBD2	TRBV7-9	TGTGCCAGCAGCTCTTTAGCGGGGGGCTTCACAGATACGCAGTATTTT	CASSSLAGGFTDTQYF
TRBJ2-3	few	14	NA	TRBV13	TGTGCCAGCAGCTGGCTCGGGGTCACAGATACGCAGTATTTT	CASSWLGVTDTQYF